This T cell receptor beta chain was captured by sequencing in a study of T cell responses to AZD1222 COVID-19 vaccine. The repertoire was sequenced with immunoSEQ multiplex PCR; TCRdb's copy has only in-frame clones and lacks some. The table records over 100,000 clones, roughly nine tenths of them present only once. Trimming cost V 2 bases and J 2 bases, with 7 bases left between them. Germline V lookup: CDR1 MNHEY, CDR2 SVGAGI. CDR3 size: 15 residues. The V and J genes are TRBV6-5 and TRBJ1-6; a possible D gene is TRBD1 (5 bases). The source was peripheral blood, collected on day 0 of AZD1222 vaccination. This TCR was sampled from an adult in good health. CDR3 protein: CASSYRDPYNSPLHF. CDR3 sequence (DNA): TGTGCCAGCAGTTACCGGGACCCCTATAATTCACCCCTCCACTTT.